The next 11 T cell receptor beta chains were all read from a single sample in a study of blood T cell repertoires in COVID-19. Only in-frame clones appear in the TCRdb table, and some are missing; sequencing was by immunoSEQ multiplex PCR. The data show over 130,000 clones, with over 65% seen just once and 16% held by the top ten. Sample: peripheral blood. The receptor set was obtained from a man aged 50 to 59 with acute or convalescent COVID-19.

The DNA for the CDR3 is TGTGCCGCCGGGACAGGGACGTCGGGGGGCTACACCTTC. Its protein product is CAAGTGTSGGYTF. This chain uses TRBV28 with TRBJ1-2, with 9 bases matching TRBD1. Germline V CDR1 and CDR2: MDHEN, SYDVKM. The CDR3 length is 13 residues. J was trimmed by 8 bases and V by 11 bases; bases with no gene match: 12.

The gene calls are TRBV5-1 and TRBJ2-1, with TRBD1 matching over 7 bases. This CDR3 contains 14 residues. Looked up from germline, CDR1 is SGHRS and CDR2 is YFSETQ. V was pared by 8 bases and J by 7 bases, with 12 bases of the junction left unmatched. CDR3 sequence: CASHNRQGPNEQFF. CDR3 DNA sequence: TGCGCCAGTCACAACCGACAGGGCCCTAATGAGCAGTTCTTC.

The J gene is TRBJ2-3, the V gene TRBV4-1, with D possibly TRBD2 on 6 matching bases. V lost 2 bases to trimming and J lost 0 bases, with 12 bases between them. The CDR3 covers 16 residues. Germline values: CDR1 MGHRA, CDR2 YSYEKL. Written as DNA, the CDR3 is TGCGCCAGCAGCCAAATCGGACGGGGGAGCACAGATACGCAGTATTTT. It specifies CASSQIGRGSTDTQYF.

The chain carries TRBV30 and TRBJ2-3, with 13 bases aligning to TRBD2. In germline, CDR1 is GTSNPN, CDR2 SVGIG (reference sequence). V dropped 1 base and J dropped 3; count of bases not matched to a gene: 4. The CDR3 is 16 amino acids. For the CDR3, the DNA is TGTGCCTGGAGTGGACTAGCGGGGGGTAAAACAGATACGCAGTATTTT. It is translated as CAWSGLAGGKTDTQYF. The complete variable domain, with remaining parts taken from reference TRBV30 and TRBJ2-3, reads SQTIHQWPATLVQPVGSPLSLECTVEGTSNPNLYWYRQAAGRGLQLLFYSVGIGQISSEVPQNLSASRPQDRQFILSSKKLLLSDSGFYLCAWSGLAGGKTDTQYFGPGTRLTVL.

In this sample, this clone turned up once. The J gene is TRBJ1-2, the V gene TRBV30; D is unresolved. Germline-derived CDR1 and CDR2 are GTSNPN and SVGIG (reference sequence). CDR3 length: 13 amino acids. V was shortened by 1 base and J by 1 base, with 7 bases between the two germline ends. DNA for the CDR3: TGTGCCTGGAGTGCGGTAATTAACTATGGCTACACCTTC. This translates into CAWSAVINYGYTF. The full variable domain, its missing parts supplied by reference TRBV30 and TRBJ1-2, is SQTIHQWPATLVQPVGSPLSLECTVEGTSNPNLYWYRQAAGRGLQLLFYSVGIGQISSEVPQNLSASRPQDRQFILSSKKLLLSDSGFYLCAWSAVINYGYTFGSGTRLTVV.

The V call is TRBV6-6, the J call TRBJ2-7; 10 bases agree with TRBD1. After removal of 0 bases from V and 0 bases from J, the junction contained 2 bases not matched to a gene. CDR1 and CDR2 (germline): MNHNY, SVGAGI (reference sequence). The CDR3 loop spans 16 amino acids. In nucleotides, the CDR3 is TGTGCCAGCAGTTACTCGCGGACAGGGGGCTCCTACGAGCAGTACGTC. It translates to CASSYSRTGGSYEQYV.

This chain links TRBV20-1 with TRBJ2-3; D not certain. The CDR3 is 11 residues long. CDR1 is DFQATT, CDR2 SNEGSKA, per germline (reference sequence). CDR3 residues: CSVAPGDTQYF. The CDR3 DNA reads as TGCAGCGTCGCCCCGGGAGATACGCAGTATTTT.

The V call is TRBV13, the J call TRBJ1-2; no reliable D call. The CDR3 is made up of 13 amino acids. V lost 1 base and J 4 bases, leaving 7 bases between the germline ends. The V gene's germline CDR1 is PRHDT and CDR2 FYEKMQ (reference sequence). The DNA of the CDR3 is TGTGCCAGCAGCTTAGACAATGGCTATGGCTACACCTTC. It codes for CASSLDNGYGYTF.

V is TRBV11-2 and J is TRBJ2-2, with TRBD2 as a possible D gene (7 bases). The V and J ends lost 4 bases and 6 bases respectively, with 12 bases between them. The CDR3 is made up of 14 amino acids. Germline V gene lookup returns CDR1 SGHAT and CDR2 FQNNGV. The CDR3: CASSSGRGAGELFF. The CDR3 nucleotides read TGTGCCAGCAGCTCTGGGAGGGGGGCCGGGGAGCTGTTTTTT.

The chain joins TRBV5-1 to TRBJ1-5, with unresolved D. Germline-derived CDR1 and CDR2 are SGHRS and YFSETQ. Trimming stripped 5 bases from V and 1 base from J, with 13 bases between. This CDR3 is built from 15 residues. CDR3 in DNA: TGCGCCAGCAGGAGAGAGGCGGCGAGCAATCAGCCCCAGCATTTT. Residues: CASRREAASNQPQHF.

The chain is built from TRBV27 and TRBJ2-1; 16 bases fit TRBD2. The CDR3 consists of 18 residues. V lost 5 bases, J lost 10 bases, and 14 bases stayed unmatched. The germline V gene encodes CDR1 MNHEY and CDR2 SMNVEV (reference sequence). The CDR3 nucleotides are TGTGCCAGCAGTCATGGGACTAGCGGGGGGGCCTTTTATCACGAGCAGTTCTTC. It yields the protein CASSHGTSGGAFYHEQFF.